This TCR beta chain was captured by sequencing in a study of cytomegalovirus exposure and HLA in healthy donors. Study-wide results and caveats: Overall, roughly 150 TCR beta chains were annotated as cytomegalovirus-associated.

V lost 5 bases and J lost 5, with 12 bases in between. The germline V gene encodes CDR1 SQVTM and CDR2 ANQGSEA. The CDR3 consists of 13 residues. The protocol was immunoSEQ multiplex PCR, while the TCRdb copy is restricted to in-frame clones and leaves out a portion. This sample has more than 95,000 clones, with around 94% found just once. Points on this clone: Its antigen remains unknown.

This sequence originates from a woman between 18 and 29 years old in good health and CMV-seronegative. This chain links TRBV29-1 with TRBJ1-4, with D hard to call. Sequenced material: PBMCs. CDR3 bases: TGCAGCGTTAAGATTCTACCGAATGAAAAACTGTTTTTT. As protein: CSVKILPNEKLFF.